Below, one T cell receptor (beta chain) is given with its context. Other DNA sequences in this sample translate to the same CDR3. The data were taken from a study of control samples from healthy donors and cancer patients. Profiled with immunoSEQ multiplex PCR; TCRdb holds only in-frame clones, not every one. The data show 100,000 to 150,000 clones, with over 75% seen just once and roughly 2% held by the top ten. V was clipped by 0 bases and J by 5 bases, with 7 bases between them. Germline V gives CDR1 LGHDT, CDR2 YNNKEL (reference sequence). CDR3 length: 14 amino acids. The material sequenced was blood. This sequence joins TRBV3-1 (or the pseudogene TRBV3-2) and TRBJ2-2, with TRBD1 as a possible D gene (6 bases). The sequence came from a man younger than 30 in good health. CDR3 protein: CASSQDRGTGELFF. The CDR3 DNA follows: TGTGCCAGCAGCCAAGATAGGGGGACCGGGGAGCTGTTTTTT.